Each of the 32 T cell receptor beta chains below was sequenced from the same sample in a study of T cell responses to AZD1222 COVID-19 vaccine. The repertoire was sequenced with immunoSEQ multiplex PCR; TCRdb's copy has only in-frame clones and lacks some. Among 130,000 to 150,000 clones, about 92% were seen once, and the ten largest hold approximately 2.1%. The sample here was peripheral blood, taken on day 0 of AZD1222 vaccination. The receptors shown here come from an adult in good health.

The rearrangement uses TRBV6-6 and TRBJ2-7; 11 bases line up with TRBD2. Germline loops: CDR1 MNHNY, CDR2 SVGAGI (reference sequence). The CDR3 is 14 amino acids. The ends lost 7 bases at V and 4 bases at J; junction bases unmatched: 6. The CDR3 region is CASKLAGAPYEQYF. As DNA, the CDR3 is TGTGCCAGCAAACTAGCGGGGGCTCCTTACGAGCAGTACTTC.

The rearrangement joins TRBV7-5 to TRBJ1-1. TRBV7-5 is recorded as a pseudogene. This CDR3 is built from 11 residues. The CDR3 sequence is CVRSLAREAFF. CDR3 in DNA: TGTGTCAGAAGCTTAGCAAGGGAAGCTTTCTTT.

In DNA, the CDR3 is TGTGCCAGCTCACATAGCCTTAGCAATCAGCCCCAGCATTTT. Protein: CASSHSLSNQPQHF. The chain combines TRBV18 with TRBJ1-5; no reliable D call. CDR1 and CDR2 from the germline V gene are KGHSH and LQKENI. Deletions cut 4 bases from V and 0 bases from J, with 7 bases between. The CDR3 loop spans 14 amino acids.

Here the CDR3 reads CASSNRQGFGVMDSPLHF. The CDR3 DNA is TGTGCCAGTAGTAATCGGCAGGGATTTGGGGTTATGGATTCACCCCTCCACTTT. The genes are TRBV19 and TRBJ1-6; D perhaps matches TRBD1 (5 bases). Germline loops: CDR1 LNHDA, CDR2 SQIVND (reference sequence). Between the trimmed V and J ends, which lost 4 bases and 8 bases, there was a span of 24 bases. The CDR3 covers 18 residues.

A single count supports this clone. CDR3 loop: CASSVEAGGISPLHF. Here the CDR3 DNA reads TGTGCCAGCAGTGTCGAAGCAGGGGGTATTTCACCCCTCCACTTT. The chain recombines TRBV6-4 with TRBJ1-6; 7 positions match TRBD1. V dropped 4 bases and J dropped 9; count of bases not matched to a gene: 9. CDR1 and CDR2 from the germline V gene are MRHNA and SNTAGT. This CDR3 spans 15 amino acids.

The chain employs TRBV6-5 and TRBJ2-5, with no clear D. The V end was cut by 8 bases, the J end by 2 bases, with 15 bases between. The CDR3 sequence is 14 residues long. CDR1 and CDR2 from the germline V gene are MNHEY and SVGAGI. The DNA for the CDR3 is TGTGCCAGCCGCGCGTATGAACGACAAGAGACCCAGTACTTC. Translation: CASRAYERQETQYF.

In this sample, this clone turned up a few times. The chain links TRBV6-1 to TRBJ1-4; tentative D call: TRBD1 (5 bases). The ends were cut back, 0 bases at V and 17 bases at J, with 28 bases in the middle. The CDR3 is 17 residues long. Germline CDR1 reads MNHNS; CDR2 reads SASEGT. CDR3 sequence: CASSEAGGGPFMKKSFF. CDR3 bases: TGTGCCAGCAGTGAAGCAGGTGGGGGACCCTTTATGAAAAAGAGTTTTTTT.

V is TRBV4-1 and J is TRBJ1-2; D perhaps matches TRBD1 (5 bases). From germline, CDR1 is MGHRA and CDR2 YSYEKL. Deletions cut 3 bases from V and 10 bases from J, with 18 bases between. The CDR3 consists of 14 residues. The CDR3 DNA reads TGCGCCAGCAGCCAGGAACCGGGACCCCGATACTACACCTTC. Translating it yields CASSQEPGPRYYTF.

The CDR3 DNA sequence: TGTGCCACCAGTGATACTGTACATGAGCAGTTCTTC. This codes for CATSDTVHEQFF. The V gene is TRBV24-1, the J gene TRBJ2-1, with D uncertain. The CDR3 consists of 12 residues. CDR1 is KGHDR and CDR2 is SFDVKD in the germline V gene. The V and J ends lost 3 bases and 8 bases respectively, with 7 bases between them.

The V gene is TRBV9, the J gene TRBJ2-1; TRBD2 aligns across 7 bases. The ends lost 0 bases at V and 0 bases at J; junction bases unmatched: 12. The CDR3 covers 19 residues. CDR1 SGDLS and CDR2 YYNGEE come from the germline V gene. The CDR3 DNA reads TGTGCCAGCAGCGTAGAGGCCGATGGGAGCGGGAACTCCTACAATGAGCAGTTCTTC. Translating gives CASSVEADGSGNSYNEQFF.

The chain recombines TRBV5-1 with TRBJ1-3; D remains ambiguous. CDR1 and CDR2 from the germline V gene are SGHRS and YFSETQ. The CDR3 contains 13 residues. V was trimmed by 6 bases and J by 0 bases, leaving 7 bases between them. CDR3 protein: CASKEPSGNTIYF. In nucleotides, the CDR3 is TGCGCCAGCAAGGAGCCCTCTGGAAACACCATATATTTT.

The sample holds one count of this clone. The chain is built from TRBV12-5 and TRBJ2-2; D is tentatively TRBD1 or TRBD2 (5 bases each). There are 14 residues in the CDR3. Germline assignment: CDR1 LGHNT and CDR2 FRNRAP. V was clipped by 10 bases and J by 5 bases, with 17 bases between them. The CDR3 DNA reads TGTGCTACCTCTCCCTCCTGGGGGACCGGGGAGCTGTTTTTT. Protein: CATSPSWGTGELFF.

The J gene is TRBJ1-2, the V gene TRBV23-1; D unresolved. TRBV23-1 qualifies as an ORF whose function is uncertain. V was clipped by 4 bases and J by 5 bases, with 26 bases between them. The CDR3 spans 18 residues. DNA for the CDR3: TGCGCCAGCAGTCCGAACTGGAGACGGATAATACAGAGGTATGGCTACACCTTC. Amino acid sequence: CASSPNWRRIIQRYGYTF.

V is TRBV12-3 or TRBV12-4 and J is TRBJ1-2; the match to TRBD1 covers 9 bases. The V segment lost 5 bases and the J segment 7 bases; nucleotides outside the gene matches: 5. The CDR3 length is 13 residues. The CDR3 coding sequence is TGTGCCAGCAGTCTGGGACAGGGCGGTGGCTACACCTTC. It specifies CASSLGQGGGYTF.

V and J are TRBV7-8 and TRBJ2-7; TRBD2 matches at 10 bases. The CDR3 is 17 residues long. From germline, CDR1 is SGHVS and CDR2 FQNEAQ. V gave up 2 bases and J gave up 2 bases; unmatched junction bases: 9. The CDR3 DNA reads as TGTGCCAGCAGCTTAACTTTTTCCGGGACTAGCGCCTACGAGCAGTACTTC. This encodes CASSLTFSGTSAYEQYF.

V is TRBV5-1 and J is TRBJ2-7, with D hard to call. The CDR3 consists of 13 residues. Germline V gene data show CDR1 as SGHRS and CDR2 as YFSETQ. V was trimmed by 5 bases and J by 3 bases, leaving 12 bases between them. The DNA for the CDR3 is TGCGCCAGCAGTGGGCACCAAGGCTACGAGCAGTACTTC. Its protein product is CASSGHQGYEQYF.

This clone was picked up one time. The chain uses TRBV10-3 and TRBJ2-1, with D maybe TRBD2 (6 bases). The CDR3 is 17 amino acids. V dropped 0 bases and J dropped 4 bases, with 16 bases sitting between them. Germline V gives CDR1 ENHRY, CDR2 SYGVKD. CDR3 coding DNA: TGTGCCATCAGTGAGTCGACTAGGACACTCCGATACAATGAGCAGTTCTTC. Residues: CAISESTRTLRYNEQFF.

The CDR3 nucleotides are TGTGCCAGCAGCTTGGGGACTGTCTCCTATAATTCACCCCTCCACTTT. As protein: CASSLGTVSYNSPLHF. The chain carries TRBV5-4 and TRBJ1-6, with unresolved D. V was trimmed by 0 bases and J by 0 bases, leaving 7 bases between them. Germline V CDR1 and CDR2: SGHNT, YYREEE (reference sequence). This CDR3 comprises 16 residues. The full variable domain, in which reference TRBV5-4 and TRBJ1-6 provide the parts outside the CDR3, is ETGVTQSPTHLIKTRGQQVTLRCSSQSGHNTVSWYQQALGQGPQFIFQYYREEENGRGNFPPRFSGLQFPNYSSELNVNALELDDSALYLCASSLGTVSYNSPLHFGNGTRLTVT.

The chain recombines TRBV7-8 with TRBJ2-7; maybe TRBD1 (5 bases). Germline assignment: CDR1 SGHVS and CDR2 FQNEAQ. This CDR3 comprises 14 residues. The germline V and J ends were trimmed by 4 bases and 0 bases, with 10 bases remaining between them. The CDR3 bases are TGTGCCAGCAGCTCCCCTCAGGGCTCCTACGAGCAGTACTTC. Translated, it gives CASSSPQGSYEQYF. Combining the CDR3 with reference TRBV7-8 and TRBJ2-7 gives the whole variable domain GAGVSQSPRYKVAKRGQDVALRCDPISGHVSLFWYQQALGQGPEFLTYFQNEAQLDKSGLPSDRFFAERPEGSVSTLKIQRTQQEDSAVYLCASSSPQGSYEQYFGPGTRLTVT.

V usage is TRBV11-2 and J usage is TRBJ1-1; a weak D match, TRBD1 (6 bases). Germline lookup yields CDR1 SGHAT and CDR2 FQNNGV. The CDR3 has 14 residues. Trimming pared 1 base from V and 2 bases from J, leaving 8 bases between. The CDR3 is CASSLVQGNTEAFF. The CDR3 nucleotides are TGTGCCAGCAGCTTAGTACAGGGAAACACTGAAGCTTTCTTT.

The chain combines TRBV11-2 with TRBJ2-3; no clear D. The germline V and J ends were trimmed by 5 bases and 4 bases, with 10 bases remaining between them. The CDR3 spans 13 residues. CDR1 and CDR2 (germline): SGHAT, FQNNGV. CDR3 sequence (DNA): TGTGCCAGCAGCATCGGCGGCCCAGATACGCAGTATTTT. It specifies CASSIGGPDTQYF.

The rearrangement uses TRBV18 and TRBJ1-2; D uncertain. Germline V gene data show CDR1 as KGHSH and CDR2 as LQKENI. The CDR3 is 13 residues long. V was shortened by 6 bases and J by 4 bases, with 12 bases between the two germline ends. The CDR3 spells CASSLGRSYGYTF. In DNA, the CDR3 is TGTGCCAGCTCCTTAGGGCGTTCCTATGGCTACACCTTC.

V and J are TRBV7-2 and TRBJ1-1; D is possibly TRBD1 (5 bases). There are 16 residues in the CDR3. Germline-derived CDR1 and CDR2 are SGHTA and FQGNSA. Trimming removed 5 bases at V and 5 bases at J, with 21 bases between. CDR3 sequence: CASSLGQGTWKTEAFF. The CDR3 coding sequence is TGTGCCAGCAGCCTTGGGCAGGGAACTTGGAAAACTGAAGCTTTCTTT.

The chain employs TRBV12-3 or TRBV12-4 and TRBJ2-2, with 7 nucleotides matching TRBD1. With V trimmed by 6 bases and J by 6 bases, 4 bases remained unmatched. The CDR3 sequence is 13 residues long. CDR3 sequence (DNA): TGTGCCAGCAGAGACAGGGTGGCCGGGGAGCTGTTTTTT. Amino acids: CASRDRVAGELFF.

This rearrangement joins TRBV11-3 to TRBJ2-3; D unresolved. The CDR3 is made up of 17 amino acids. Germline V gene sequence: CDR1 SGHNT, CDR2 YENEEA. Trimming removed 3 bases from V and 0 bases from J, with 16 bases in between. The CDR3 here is CASSFLPPLTSTDTQYF. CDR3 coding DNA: TGTGCCAGCAGCTTCTTGCCCCCTCTTACTAGCACAGATACGCAGTATTTT.

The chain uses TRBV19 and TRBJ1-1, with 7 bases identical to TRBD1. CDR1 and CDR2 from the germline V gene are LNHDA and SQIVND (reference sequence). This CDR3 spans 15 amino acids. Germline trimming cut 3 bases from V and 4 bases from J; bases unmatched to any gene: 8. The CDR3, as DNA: TGTGCCAGTAGTATTAAGGCAGGGGGTATCACTGAAGCTTTCTTT. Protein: CASSIKAGGITEAFF.

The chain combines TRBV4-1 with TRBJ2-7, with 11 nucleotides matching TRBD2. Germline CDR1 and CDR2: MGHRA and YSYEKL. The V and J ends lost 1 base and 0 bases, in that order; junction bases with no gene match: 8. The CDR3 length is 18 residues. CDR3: CASSQGASGGPLSYEQYF. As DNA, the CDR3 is TGCGCCAGCAGCCAAGGGGCTAGCGGGGGGCCCCTCTCCTACGAGCAGTACTTC.

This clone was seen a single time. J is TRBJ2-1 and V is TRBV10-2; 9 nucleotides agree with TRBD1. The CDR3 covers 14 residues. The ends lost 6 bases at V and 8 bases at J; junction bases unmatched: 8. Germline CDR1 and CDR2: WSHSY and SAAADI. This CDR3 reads CASREQGAYYEQFF. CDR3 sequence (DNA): TGCGCCAGCAGGGAACAGGGGGCATACTATGAGCAGTTCTTC.

In nucleotides, the CDR3 is TGTGCCAGCAGCTTAGGCGGAACCGGGGCTTTCTTT. This codes for CASSLGGTGAFF. The V call is TRBV7-2, the J call TRBJ1-1; the D is unclear. The CDR3 is made up of 12 amino acids. Germline CDR1 reads SGHTA; CDR2 reads FQGNSA. V dropped 1 base and J dropped 11 bases, with 11 bases sitting between them.

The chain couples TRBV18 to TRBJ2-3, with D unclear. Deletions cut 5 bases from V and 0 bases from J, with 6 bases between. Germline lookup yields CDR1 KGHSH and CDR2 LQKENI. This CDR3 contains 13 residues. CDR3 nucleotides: TGTGCCAGCTCATTCGTGAGCACAGATACGCAGTATTTT. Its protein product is CASSFVSTDTQYF.

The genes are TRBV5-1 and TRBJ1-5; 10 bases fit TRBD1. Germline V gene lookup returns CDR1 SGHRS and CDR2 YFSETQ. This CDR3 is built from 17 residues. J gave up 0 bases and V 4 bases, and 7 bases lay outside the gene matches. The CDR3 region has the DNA TGCGCCAGCAGCCCGGGGACAGGGGTGTATAGCAATCAGCCCCAGCATTTT. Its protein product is CASSPGTGVYSNQPQHF. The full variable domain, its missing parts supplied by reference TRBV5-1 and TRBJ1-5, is KAGVTQTPRYLIKTRGQQVTLSCSPISGHRSVSWYQQTPGQGLQFLFEYFSETQRNKGNFPGRFSGRQFSNSRSEMNVSTLELGDSALYLCASSPGTGVYSNQPQHFGDGTRLSIL.

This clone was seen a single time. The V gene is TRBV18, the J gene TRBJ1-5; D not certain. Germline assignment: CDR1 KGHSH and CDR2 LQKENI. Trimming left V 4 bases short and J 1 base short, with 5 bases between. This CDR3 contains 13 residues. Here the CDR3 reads CASSQESNQPQHF. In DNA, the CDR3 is TGTGCCAGCTCACAGGAAAGCAATCAGCCCCAGCATTTT.